These 20 T cell receptor beta chains came from one sample sequenced in a study of response to subunit inactivated influenza vaccine (dated by TCRdb to the late 2010s). The library was produced with RT-PCR. Instrument used: Illumina HiSeq 2500. The public reads were quality trimmed at Q25 with fastp and then assembled into clones with MiXCR by TCRdb, keeping productive beta chains. Entries that share a CDR3 protein sequence are merged under the most common genes and DNA. This sample is represented by roughly 780,000 distinct CDR3 sequences; about 18% of them were singletons. The ten top clones hold approximately 10% of the sample. The material was PBMCs from blood, obtained 5 days after vaccination. Receptors were obtained from a man aged 50 to 59 who received an inactivated influenza vaccine. Donor details come from another sample of the same person, matched by shared clones.

The V gene is TRBV6-1, the J gene TRBJ1-3; no reliable D call. Germline assignment: CDR1 MNHNS and CDR2 SASEGT. The CDR3 runs to 14 residues. V was trimmed by 3 bases and J by 1 base, leaving 7 bases between them. Here the CDR3 reads CASSDPLSGNTIYF. The CDR3 DNA reads as TGTGCCAGCAGTGACCCCTTGTCTGGAAACACCATATATTTT.

The sample holds a few counts of this clonotype. The chain has TRBV3-1 and TRBJ2-5, with D possibly TRBD1 on 5 matching bases. This CDR3 contains 14 residues. CDR1 is LGHDT and CDR2 is YNNKEL in the germline V gene (reference sequence). V was cut by 5 bases and J by 6 bases, with 16 bases left in between. The CDR3 nucleotides are TGTGCCAGCAGCTACGGACACACAAAACAGACCCAGTACTTC. Translating gives CASSYGHTKQTQYF.

This clonotype was counted between two and nine times. The chain employs TRBV29-1 and TRBJ1-2; 7 nucleotides line up with TRBD1. In germline, CDR1 is SQVTM, CDR2 ANQGSEA. The CDR3 is 12 amino acids. Trimming removed 3 bases from V and 6 bases from J; junction bases left unmatched: 4. CDR3 sequence reads: CSVDDRVDGYTF. The CDR3 region has the DNA TGCAGCGTTGATGACAGGGTCGATGGCTACACCTTC.

This clonotype was counted between two and nine times. The chain has TRBV12-3 or TRBV12-4 and TRBJ1-5, with D unresolved. The ends were cut back, 1 base at V and 11 bases at J, with 9 bases in the middle. This CDR3 contains 12 residues. In DNA form, the CDR3 reads TGTGCCAGCAGTTTAGGTGGTCAAGCCCAGCATTTT. Its protein product is CASSLGGQAQHF.

The rearrangement links TRBV5-5 to TRBJ2-3; D is ambiguous. This CDR3 is built from 14 residues. CDR1 and CDR2 (germline): SGHKS, YYEKEE (reference sequence). V lost 4 bases to trimming and J lost 4 bases, with 13 bases between them. The CDR3 nucleotides read TGTGCCAGCAGCAAGGGCCGGTTTGCAGATACGCAGTATTTT. It is translated as CASSKGRFADTQYF.

The table lists this clonotype with many counts. CDR3 loop: CSARDRAGGHQPQHF. CDR3 in DNA: TGCAGTGCTAGAGATAGGGCAGGCGGGCATCAGCCCCAGCATTTT. The chain couples TRBV20-1 to TRBJ1-5, with D unresolved. The CDR3 consists of 15 residues. The V and J ends lost 0 bases and 5 bases respectively, with 14 bases between them. Looked up from germline, CDR1 is DFQATT and CDR2 is SNEGSKA (reference sequence).

This clonotype was picked up a small number of times. The V and J genes are TRBV20-1 and TRBJ2-7; D is unresolved. The length of the CDR3 is 15 residues. The germline CDR1 and CDR2 sequences are DFQATT and SNEGSKA (reference sequence). The V end lost 0 bases, the J end lost 2 bases, and 14 bases lay between the germline ends. The CDR3 DNA follows: TGCAGTGCTAGAGACCGACGACTCTGGGCCTACGAGCAGTACTTC. The encoded protein is CSARDRRLWAYEQYF.

The chain links TRBV9 to TRBJ2-1; 7 bases agree with TRBD1. The germline CDR1 and CDR2 sequences are SGDLS and YYNGEE. V gave up 4 bases and J gave up 3 bases; unmatched junction bases: 7. CDR3 length: 15 amino acids. The CDR3 DNA sequence: TGTGCCAGCAGCTCATCGGGACAGAGCTACAATGAGCAGTTCTTC. Translating gives CASSSSGQSYNEQFF.

This clonotype turned up a few times. The rearrangement links TRBV9 to TRBJ2-1, with 12 bases matching TRBD2. Trimming at V came to 3 bases and at J to 4 bases, leaving 5 bases not matched to a gene. CDR3 length: 16 amino acids. The V gene's germline CDR1 is SGDLS and CDR2 YYNGEE. The CDR3 bases are TGTGCCAGCAGCGGTGCTAGCGGGAGGGGATACAATGAGCAGTTCTTC. As protein: CASSGASGRGYNEQFF.

Only a few counts were recorded for this clonotype. The DNA for the CDR3 is TGTGCCAGCAGTACCCCAAAGACAGATAACACCGGGGAGCTGTTTTTT. It encodes CASSTPKTDNTGELFF. The genes are TRBV28 and TRBJ2-2; perhaps TRBD1 as D (5 bases). CDR1 is MDHEN, CDR2 SYDVKM, per germline. The CDR3 has 16 residues. V shed 5 bases and J shed 2 bases, with 15 bases lying between them. Full variable domain (rest looked up from reference TRBV28 and TRBJ2-2): DVKVTQSSRYLVKRTGEKVFLECVQDMDHENMFWYRQDPGLGLRLIYFSYDVKMKEKGDIPEGYSVSREKKERFSLILESASTNQTSMYLCASSTPKTDNTGELFFGEGSRLTVL.

The chain carries TRBV7-2 and TRBJ2-1; 12 nucleotides line up with TRBD2. Germline V gene lookup returns CDR1 SGHTA and CDR2 FQGNSA. The V gene end was trimmed by 2 bases and the J gene end by 13 bases; junction bases not matched to a gene: 6. CDR3 length: 14 amino acids. Here the CDR3 DNA reads TGTGCCAGCAGCTTAATGAGACTAGCGGGGGTCCAGTTCTTC. Its translation is CASSLMRLAGVQFF.

In this sample, this clonotype turned up a few times. The chain links TRBV11-1 to TRBJ2-3, with 15 nucleotides matching TRBD2. CDR1 and CDR2 from the germline V gene are SGHAT and FQDESV (reference sequence). With 5 bases clipped from V and 4 bases from J, the junction kept 13 bases outside the gene matches. The CDR3 covers 19 residues. This CDR3 is CASSDWTSGRELRSDTQYF. The CDR3 region has the DNA TGTGCCAGCAGCGACTGGACTAGCGGGAGGGAATTGAGATCAGATACGCAGTATTTT.

The chain recombines TRBV6-2 or TRBV6-3 with TRBJ1-1; D is ambiguous. The germline V gene encodes CDR1 MNHEY and CDR2 SVGEGT. The V and J ends lost 6 bases and 0 bases respectively, with 8 bases between them. The CDR3 sequence is 13 residues long. The CDR3, as DNA: TGTGCCAGCAGCGACCACATGAACACTGAAGCTTTCTTT. Encoded protein: CASSDHMNTEAFF.

Remarks on this clonotype: Relative to the germline gene, one junction end is altered; a read error may explain this. The genes are TRBV10-3 and TRBJ2-7; possible D gene TRBD1, 5 bases. The CDR3 length is 11 residues. The germline CDR1 and CDR2 sequences are ENHRY and SYGVKD. As DNA, the CDR3 is TGTGCCATCAGTACAGGTGACTCGTGGCACTTC. Encoded protein: CAISTGDSWHF.

The chain links TRBV28 to TRBJ2-7, with D perhaps given as TRBD1 or TRBD2 (5 bases each). The V gene lost 9 bases and the J gene lost 6 bases, with 21 bases spanning the gap. Germline lookup yields CDR1 MDHEN and CDR2 SYDVKM. The length of the CDR3 is 14 residues. Here the CDR3 reads CASFSFYGAGEQYF. DNA for the CDR3: TGTGCCAGTTTCTCCTTTTATGGGGCGGGCGAGCAGTACTTC.

V gene TRBV27 combines with J gene TRBJ2-7; D gene ambiguous. Trimming left V 3 bases short and J 3 bases short, with 12 bases between. Germline V CDR1 and CDR2: MNHEY, SMNVEV (reference sequence). The CDR3 extends over 14 amino acids. CDR3 in amino acids: CASSFAVPRYEQYF. CDR3 sequence (DNA): TGTGCCAGCAGTTTCGCCGTGCCGCGCTACGAGCAGTACTTC.

With respect to this clonotype: A single base separates this from a much larger clone, so it may be a read error. The chain uses TRBV5-5 and TRBJ2-1, with D hard to call. The germline V gene encodes CDR1 SGHKS and CDR2 YYEKEE (reference sequence). The CDR3 is 13 residues long. The CDR3 DNA reads as TGTACCAGCAGCGTTGACCCACTCAATGAGCAGTTCTTC. The encoded protein is CTSSVDPLNEQFF.

The chain employs TRBV4-2 and TRBJ1-2; D not resolved. CDR3 length: 15 residues. CDR1 is LGHNA and CDR2 is YNFKEQ in the germline V gene. V lost 0 bases to trimming and J lost 3 bases, with 11 bases between them. CDR3 sequence: CASSQDLRTDYGYTF. CDR3 nucleotides: TGTGCCAGCAGCCAAGATCTGCGGACGGACTATGGCTACACCTTC.

The genes are TRBV12-3 or TRBV12-4 and TRBJ1-2; D is unclear. This CDR3 is built from 15 residues. Trimming took off 5 bases at V and 7 bases at J, with 20 bases between the two ends. The CDR3 loop is CASSLSLGGPGGYTF. DNA of the CDR3: TGTGCCAGCAGTCTATCTTTGGGTGGACCTGGTGGCTACACCTTC.

This clonotype was counted only a few times. The genes are TRBV6-1 and TRBJ2-1; 9 nucleotides line up with TRBD2. Germline V gene lookup returns CDR1 MNHNS and CDR2 SASEGT. V lost 4 bases, J lost 6 bases, and 7 bases stayed unmatched. The CDR3 extends over 15 amino acids. The DNA of the CDR3 is TGTGCCAGCAGTGCCTCCGGGACTAGCCCCAATGAGCAGTTCTTC. This codes for CASSASGTSPNEQFF.